The clone carrying this TCR beta chain has just one count. This sample was included in a study of blood T cell repertoires in COVID-19. Background on the study: Sites across the United States, Italy and Spain contributed samples from acute and convalescent COVID-19. T cells, B-cell-depleted T cells, or PBMCs supplied cDNA or gDNA.

There are 13 residues in the CDR3. Trimming cost V 5 bases and J 6 bases; bases outside gene matches: 6. Original methodology: Estimated nucleated cell counts came from reference gene primer amplification. Only in-frame clones appear in the TCRdb table, and some are missing; sequencing was by immunoSEQ multiplex PCR. V, J and clone size reflect that table, while D and trimming were determined from the DNA. The sample consists of a few hundred thousand clones, approximately 88% of them appearing once. This chain joins TRBV12-3 or TRBV12-4 and TRBJ1-1; 7 bases are shared with TRBD1. Specimen: peripheral blood. The receptor was isolated from a woman aged 30 to 39 who had recovered from COVID-19. CDR3 sequence (DNA): TGTGCCAGCAGTCCGGGACAGATCTCTGAAGCTTTCTTT. Its protein product is CASSPGQISEAFF.